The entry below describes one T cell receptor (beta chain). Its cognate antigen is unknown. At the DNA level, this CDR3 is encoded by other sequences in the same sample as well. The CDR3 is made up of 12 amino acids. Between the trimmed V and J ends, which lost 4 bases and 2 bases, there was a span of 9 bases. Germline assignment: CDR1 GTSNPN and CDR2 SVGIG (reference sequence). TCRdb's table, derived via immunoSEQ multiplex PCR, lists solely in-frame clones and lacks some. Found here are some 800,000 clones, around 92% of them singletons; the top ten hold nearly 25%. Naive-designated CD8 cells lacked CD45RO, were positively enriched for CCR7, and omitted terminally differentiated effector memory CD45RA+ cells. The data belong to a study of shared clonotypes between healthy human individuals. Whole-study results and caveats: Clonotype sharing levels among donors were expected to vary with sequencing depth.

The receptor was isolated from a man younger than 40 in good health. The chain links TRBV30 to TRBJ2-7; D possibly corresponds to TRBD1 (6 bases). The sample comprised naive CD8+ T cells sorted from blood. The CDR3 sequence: CAWNRETYEQYF. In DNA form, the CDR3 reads TGTGCCTGGAACAGGGAAACCTACGAGCAGTACTTC.